One sample yielded the 32 T cell receptor beta chains listed below, sequenced in a study of Ad26.COV2.S vaccination and SARS-CoV-2 variants. TCRdb keeps only in-frame clones here, not all; method: immunoSEQ multiplex PCR. The sample lists a few hundred thousand clones, 75% to 95% occurring once. Sample treatment: about 20 received Ad26.COV2.S at low or high dose, single or two shots; about five received placebo; per-sample allocation not given. Vaccine and placebo recipients were sampled on day 63 after the first injection. Material: peripheral blood, obtained in a trial of Ad26.COV2.S vaccine versus placebo. Source of these receptors: a person aged 18-60 years who received the Ad26.COV2.S COVID-19 vaccine or a placebo.

This rearrangement joins TRBV11-2 to TRBJ2-5; D uncertain. Germline V gene sequence: CDR1 SGHAT, CDR2 FQNNGV. V lost 0 bases, J lost 8 bases, and 13 bases lay in between. There are 14 residues in the CDR3. The CDR3 loop reads CASSLDTRSGTQYF. CDR3 nucleotides: TGTGCCAGCAGCTTAGATACCCGATCAGGAACCCAGTACTTC.

This chain connects TRBV27 to TRBJ2-7; D may be TRBD1 (7 bases). The germline V gene has CDR1 MNHEY and CDR2 SMNVEV (reference sequence). The ends were cut back, 9 bases at V and 0 bases at J, with 27 bases in the middle. The CDR3 is 18 amino acids. The CDR3 nucleotides read TGTGCCAGACTTATGGCAGGGGGGCTAGCGAGGAGCTCCTACGAGCAGTACTTC. Protein product: CARLMAGGLARSSYEQYF.

The chain is built from TRBV5-4 and TRBJ2-1; D may be TRBD1 (6 bases). Germline lookup yields CDR1 SGHNT and CDR2 YYREEE (reference sequence). The V and J ends lost 5 bases and 6 bases respectively, with 18 bases between them. CDR3 size: 15 residues. CDR3 in DNA: TGTGCCAGCAGTCTGCAAGGGGGAGTTAGCAATGAGCAGTTCTTC. It encodes CASSLQGGVSNEQFF. The variable domain in full, with the rest retrieved from reference TRBV5-4 and TRBJ2-1, is ETGVTQSPTHLIKTRGQQVTLRCSSQSGHNTVSWYQQALGQGPQFIFQYYREEENGRGNFPPRFSGLQFPNYSSELNVNALELDDSALYLCASSLQGGVSNEQFFGPGTRLTVL.

V is TRBV7-3 and J is TRBJ2-3; D may be TRBD1 or TRBD2 (5 bases each). Per germline, CDR1 SGHTA and CDR2 FQGTGA. V was clipped by 0 bases and J by 5 bases, with 12 bases between them. This CDR3 has 15 residues. CDR3 bases: TGTGCCAGCAGCTTAACGGCAGGGAGTAGAGATACGCAGTATTTT. This sequence encodes CASSLTAGSRDTQYF. Filled out from reference TRBV7-3 and TRBJ2-3, the complete variable domain reads GAGVSQTPSNKVTEKGKYVELRCDPISGHTALYWYRQSLGQGPEFLIYFQGTGAADDSGLPNDRFFAVRPEGSVSTLKIQRTERGDSAVYLCASSLTAGSRDTQYFGPGTRLTVL.

The V gene is TRBV5-4, the J gene TRBJ2-1, with TRBD2 matching over 10 bases. Germline V gene sequence: CDR1 SGHNT, CDR2 YYREEE (reference sequence). Trimming took 0 bases from V and 7 from J; bases not matched to a gene: 4. The CDR3 sequence is 15 residues long. In DNA form, the CDR3 reads TGTGCCAGCAGCTTGGGGGGACTAGCGAGAAATGAGCAGTTCTTC. It is translated as CASSLGGLARNEQFF.

The chain joins TRBV3-1 (or the pseudogene TRBV3-2) to TRBJ2-5; weak D call: TRBD2 (6 bases). V was cut by 1 base and J by 5 bases, with 14 bases left in between. The CDR3 has 15 residues. Germline V lookup: CDR1 LGHDT, CDR2 YNNKEL (reference sequence). The CDR3 protein is CASSQGGTTRETQYF. The CDR3, as DNA: TGTGCCAGCAGCCAAGGGGGGACGACTAGGGAGACCCAGTACTTC.

The chain has TRBV30 and TRBJ2-7; D is possibly TRBD1 (6 bases). This CDR3 spans 16 amino acids. V was trimmed by 3 bases and J by 3 bases, leaving 21 bases between them. In germline, CDR1 is GTSNPN, CDR2 SVGIG (reference sequence). The CDR3 loop reads CAWSGPQRGLHYEQYF. The CDR3 region has the DNA TGTGCCTGGAGCGGGCCCCAAAGGGGGTTGCACTACGAGCAGTACTTC. Drawing the rest from reference TRBV30 and TRBJ2-7, the complete variable domain is SQTIHQWPATLVQPVGSPLSLECTVEGTSNPNLYWYRQAAGRGLQLLFYSVGIGQISSEVPQNLSASRPQDRQFILSSKKLLLSDSGFYLCAWSGPQRGLHYEQYFGPGTRLTVT.

This clone has just one count. The chain joins TRBV5-1 to TRBJ1-2; maybe TRBD1 (6 bases). Trimming took off 0 bases at V and 4 bases at J, with 10 bases between the two ends. The CDR3 is made up of 14 amino acids. The germline CDR1 and CDR2 sequences are SGHRS and YFSETQ. The CDR3 region is CASSLEGGTYGYTF. The CDR3 nucleotides are TGCGCCAGCAGCTTGGAGGGGGGAACCTATGGCTACACCTTC.

This rearrangement joins TRBV7-9 to TRBJ2-3; no clear D. The V gene lost 5 bases and the J gene lost 6 bases, with 18 bases spanning the gap. Germline V gene sequence: CDR1 SEHNR, CDR2 FQNEAQ (reference sequence). This CDR3 contains 15 residues. The CDR3 nucleotides are TGTGCCAGCAGCGAACGACTGCCGGCAAGCGATACGCAGTATTTT. It translates to CASSERLPASDTQYF.

The chain recombines TRBV28 with TRBJ1-4; D might be TRBD1 (5 bases). The V gene lost 1 base and the J gene lost 16 bases, with 16 bases spanning the gap. The V gene's germline CDR1 is MDHEN and CDR2 SYDVKM. The CDR3 is made up of 13 amino acids. CDR3: CASSLSEPGTSFF. The CDR3 nucleotides read TGTGCCAGCAGTTTATCGGAACCCGGGACTTCGTTTTTT.

V is TRBV30 and J is TRBJ1-5; tentatively, D is TRBD1 (5 bases). V was shortened by 2 bases and J by 4 bases, with 12 bases between the two germline ends. The CDR3 is 14 residues long. Germline lookup yields CDR1 GTSNPN and CDR2 SVGIG (reference sequence). The DNA of the CDR3 is TGTGCCTGGAGTCGCCAGACAGAGAATCAGCCCCAGCATTTT. Amino acid sequence: CAWSRQTENQPQHF.

This chain joins TRBV11-2 and TRBJ2-1; D gene uncertain. Trimming removed 1 base from V and 6 bases from J, with 7 bases in between. Per the germline V gene, CDR1 is SGHAT and CDR2 is FQNNGV. The CDR3 loop spans 13 amino acids. For the CDR3, the DNA is TGTGCCAGCAGCTTAGGGGCTCCCAATGAGCAGTTCTTC. It specifies CASSLGAPNEQFF.

A note on this clone: Other DNA sequences in the same sample also yield this CDR3. This rearrangement joins TRBV12-3 or TRBV12-4 to TRBJ2-2; D is unclear. There are 12 residues in the CDR3. The V end was cut by 5 bases, the J end by 3 bases, with 4 bases between. CDR3 bases: TGTGCCAGCAGTCCGGACACCGGGGAGCTGTTTTTT. Its translation: CASSPDTGELFF.

The chain recombines TRBV10-3 with TRBJ2-1; 13 bases line up with TRBD2. CDR3 size: 16 residues. The J segment lost 5 bases and the V segment lost 5 bases, leaving 6 bases of the junction unmatched. CDR1 is ENHRY and CDR2 is SYGVKD in the germline V gene. The CDR3 sequence is CAISMGLAGWDNEQFF. The CDR3 DNA reads as TGTGCCATCAGTATGGGACTAGCGGGGTGGGACAATGAGCAGTTCTTC.

V gene TRBV15 combines with J gene TRBJ2-1; 9 nucleotides agree with TRBD2. Unmatched junction bases numbered 5, after V lost 3 bases and J lost 2 bases. Germline values: CDR1 LNHNV, CDR2 YYDKDF (reference sequence). The CDR3 extends over 16 amino acids. The CDR3 coding sequence is TGTGCCACCAGCAGCGAGCGGGAGGAGCCCTACAATGAGCAGTTCTTC. This encodes CATSSEREEPYNEQFF.

This chain links TRBV5-5 with TRBJ2-7; 11 bases are a match to TRBD2. The junction had 7 bases not matched to a gene; V was cut back by 2 bases and J by 3 bases. CDR3 length equals 16 residues. Germline CDR1 reads SGHKS; CDR2 reads YYEKEE (reference sequence). The CDR3 loop reads CASSFRLAGSYYEQYF. In DNA, the CDR3 is TGTGCCAGCAGCTTTAGACTAGCGGGATCGTACTACGAGCAGTACTTC.

A few counts support this clone. The rearrangement uses TRBV6-5 and TRBJ1-5; no clear D gene. Trimming removed 6 bases from V and 8 bases from J, with 14 bases in between. The CDR3 has 13 residues. Per the germline V gene, CDR1 is MNHEY and CDR2 is SVGAGI. CDR3 sequence (DNA): TGTGCCAGCAGCCCGAGAGGGAGAGAGCCCCAGCATTTT. It codes for CASSPRGREPQHF.

The V and J genes are TRBV3-1 (or the pseudogene TRBV3-2) and TRBJ1-5; 10 bases agree with TRBD1. V dropped 5 bases and J dropped 2; count of bases not matched to a gene: 6. Germline assignment: CDR1 LGHDT and CDR2 YNNKEL (reference sequence). The CDR3 covers 16 residues. This chain's CDR3 is CASSSTGTGGNQPQHF. The DNA for the CDR3 is TGTGCCAGCAGCTCGACCGGGACAGGGGGCAATCAGCCCCAGCATTTT.

The rearrangement links TRBV6-2 or TRBV6-3 to TRBJ1-5; no clear D. V shed 2 bases and J shed 6 bases, with 14 bases lying between them. The CDR3 runs 15 residues. The germline V gene encodes CDR1 MNHEY and CDR2 SVGEGT. CDR3 sequence reads: CASSYTPPGSQPQHF. In DNA, the CDR3 is TGTGCCAGCAGTTACACCCCTCCAGGCAGTCAGCCCCAGCATTTT.

As to this clone: This sample also contains other DNA sequences that code for the same CDR3. As DNA, the CDR3 is TGCAGCGTCCGCGGGACTAGCGGGAGCTACGAGCAGTACTTC. This sequence encodes CSVRGTSGSYEQYF. J is TRBJ2-7 and V is TRBV29-1, with TRBD2 matching over 14 bases. J lost 3 bases, V lost 6 bases, and 4 bases had no gene match. Germline CDR1 SQVTM, CDR2 ANQGSEA. The CDR3 sequence is 14 residues long.

The CDR3 loop reads CASSQEGRDSNEQFF. CDR3 in DNA: TGCGCCAGCAGCCAAGAGGGCCGCGATTCCAATGAGCAGTTCTTC. This chain uses TRBV4-1 with TRBJ2-1; D not certain. Trimming shortened V by 0 bases and J by 6 bases, and 12 bases separated the two germline ends. The CDR3 extends over 15 amino acids. Germline-derived CDR1 and CDR2 are MGHRA and YSYEKL.

The rearrangement uses TRBV7-6 and TRBJ2-2, with TRBD2 matching 13 bases. Germline loops: CDR1 SGHVS, CDR2 FNYEAQ. The trim removed 4 bases at V and 5 bases at J, leaving 4 bases unmatched. The CDR3 has 16 amino acids. The CDR3: CASSSGTSGVTGELFF. The CDR3 nucleotides read TGTGCCAGCAGCTCCGGGACTAGCGGGGTTACCGGGGAGCTGTTTTTT.

V is TRBV27 and J is TRBJ1-2, with a weak D call TRBD1 (6 bases). V lost 4 bases and J 2 bases, leaving 17 bases between the germline ends. The CDR3 covers 16 residues. Germline V gene lookup returns CDR1 MNHEY and CDR2 SMNVEV (reference sequence). The CDR3 loop is CASSSLGVQGNYGYTF. CDR3 nucleotides: TGTGCCAGCAGTTCCCTGGGGGTGCAGGGGAACTATGGCTACACCTTC.

This chain uses TRBV11-2 with TRBJ2-7; 7 bases agree with TRBD1. Germline CDR1 SGHAT, CDR2 FQNNGV. CDR3 size: 15 residues. J lost 2 bases, V lost 5 bases, and 9 bases had no gene match. As DNA, the CDR3 is TGTGCCAGCAGCCTGAATGGACAGGCAACCTACGAGCAGTACTTC. Protein sequence: CASSLNGQATYEQYF. Together with reference TRBV11-2 and TRBJ2-7, the CDR3 gives the full variable domain: EAGVAQSPRYKIIEKRQSVAFWCNPISGHATLYWYQQILGQGPKLLIQFQNNGVVDDSQLPKDRFSAERLKGVDSTLKIQPAKLEDSAVYLCASSLNGQATYEQYFGPGTRLTVT.

This chain connects TRBV5-4 to TRBJ2-2; tentatively, D is TRBD1 (6 bases). Per germline, CDR1 SGHNT and CDR2 YYREEE (reference sequence). The V and J ends lost 1 base and 4 bases respectively, with 14 bases between them. The CDR3 contains 16 residues. The CDR3 sequence is CASSLKGTPITGELFF. For the CDR3, the DNA is TGTGCCAGCAGCTTGAAAGGGACACCTATCACCGGGGAGCTGTTTTTT.

V and J are TRBV15 and TRBJ2-7, with TRBD1 matching over 8 bases. There are 16 residues in the CDR3. In germline, CDR1 is LNHNV, CDR2 YYDKDF (reference sequence). V lost 3 bases to trimming and J lost 0 bases; unmatched junction nucleotides: 7. As DNA, the CDR3 is TGTGCCACCAGCAGGGAGAGACAGGGGCTCTCCTACGAGCAGTACTTC. It codes for CATSRERQGLSYEQYF.

The V call is TRBV5-6, the J call TRBJ1-1, with a possible D match to TRBD1 (5 bases). V was trimmed by 4 bases and J by 8 bases, leaving 15 bases between them. The CDR3 is 13 residues long. Germline CDR1 reads SGHDT; CDR2 reads YYEEEE. CDR3 nucleotides: TGTGCCAGCAGCCCAGGGCCAACGGGAGAAGCTTTCTTT. Translation gives CASSPGPTGEAFF.

V usage is TRBV29-1 and J usage is TRBJ1-2, with no clear D. This CDR3 has 13 amino acids. CDR1 is SQVTM, CDR2 ANQGSEA, per germline. V was shortened by 6 bases and J by 5 bases, with 16 bases between the two germline ends. CDR3 nucleotide sequence: TGCAGCGTCGTGCCCGAAAGGGCTTATGGCTACACCTTC. Amino acid sequence: CSVVPERAYGYTF. Combining the CDR3 with reference TRBV29-1 and TRBJ1-2 gives the whole variable domain SAVISQKPSRDICQRGTSLTIQCQVDSQVTMMFWYRQQPGQSLTLIATANQGSEATYESGFVIDKFPISRPNLTFSTLTVSNMSPEDSSIYLCSVVPERAYGYTFGSGTRLTVV.

This chain connects TRBV10-3 to TRBJ2-7, with 11 positions matching TRBD2. The CDR3 totals 16 residues. CDR1 and CDR2 (germline): ENHRY, SYGVKD. V was clipped by 10 bases and J by 5 bases; unmatched bases: 16. The CDR3 DNA reads as TGTGCCACCAAAAATATAGCGGGAGGGTTGGTCAACGAGCAGTACTTC. This sequence encodes CATKNIAGGLVNEQYF.

The chain links TRBV28 to TRBJ2-1; a possible D gene is TRBD1 (5 bases). Germline loops: CDR1 MDHEN, CDR2 SYDVKM. V dropped 2 bases and J dropped 8 bases, with 7 bases sitting between them. CDR3 size: 12 residues. Written as DNA, the CDR3 is TGTGCCAGCAGTTTAACAGGTTATGAGCAGTTCTTC. Translated: CASSLTGYEQFF.

The gene calls are TRBV27 and TRBJ2-5, with D tentatively TRBD1 (6 bases). The V gene's germline CDR1 is MNHEY and CDR2 SMNVEV (reference sequence). The CDR3 is 13 amino acids. V was trimmed by 6 bases and J by 5 bases, leaving 13 bases between them. CDR3 coding DNA: TGTGCCAGCAGACTACAGGGTGCGGAGACCCAGTACTTC. Its translation: CASRLQGAETQYF.

The chain carries TRBV5-1 and TRBJ2-7; TRBD2 aligns across 8 bases. V shed 3 bases, J shed 3 bases, and the junction held 2 bases outside the gene matches. The CDR3 is 13 amino acids. The V gene's germline CDR1 is SGHRS and CDR2 YFSETQ. CDR3 sequence (DNA): TGCGCCAGCAGCTCCGCGGGAGGCTACGAGCAGTACTTC. Its translation: CASSSAGGYEQYF.